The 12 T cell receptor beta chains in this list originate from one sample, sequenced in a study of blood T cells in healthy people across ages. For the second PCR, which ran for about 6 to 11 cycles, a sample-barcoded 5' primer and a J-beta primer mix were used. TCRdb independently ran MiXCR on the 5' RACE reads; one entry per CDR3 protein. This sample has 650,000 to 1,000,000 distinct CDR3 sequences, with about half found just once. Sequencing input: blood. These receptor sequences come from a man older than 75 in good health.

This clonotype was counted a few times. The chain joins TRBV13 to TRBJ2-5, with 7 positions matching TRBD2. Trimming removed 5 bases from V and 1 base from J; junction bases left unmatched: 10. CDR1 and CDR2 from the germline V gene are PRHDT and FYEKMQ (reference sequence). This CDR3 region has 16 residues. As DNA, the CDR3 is TGTGCCAGCAGCCGCGGAACGGGAGGACGCCAAGAGACCCAGTACTTC. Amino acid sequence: CASSRGTGGRQETQYF.

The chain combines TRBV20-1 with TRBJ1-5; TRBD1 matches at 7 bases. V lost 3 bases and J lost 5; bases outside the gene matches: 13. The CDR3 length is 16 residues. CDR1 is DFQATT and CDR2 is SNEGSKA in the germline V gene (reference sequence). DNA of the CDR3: TGCAGTGCTAGTGAACCCCGACAGGGACCATATCAGCCCCAGCATTTT. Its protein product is CSASEPRQGPYQPQHF.

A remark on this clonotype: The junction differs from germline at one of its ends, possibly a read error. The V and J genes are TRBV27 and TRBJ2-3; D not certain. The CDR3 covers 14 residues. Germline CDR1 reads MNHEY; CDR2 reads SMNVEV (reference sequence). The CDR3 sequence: CACSYGRATDTQYF. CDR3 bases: TGTGCCTGCAGTTACGGTAGGGCCACAGATACGCAGTATTTT.

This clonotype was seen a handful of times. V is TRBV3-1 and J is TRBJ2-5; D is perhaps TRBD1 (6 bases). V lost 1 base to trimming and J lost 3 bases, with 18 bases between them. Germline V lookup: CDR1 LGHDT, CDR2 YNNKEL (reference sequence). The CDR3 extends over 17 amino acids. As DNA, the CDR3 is TGTGCCAGCAGCCAAGGTGTTCTTCGGGACATGGAAGAGACCCAGTACTTC. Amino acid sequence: CASSQGVLRDMEETQYF.

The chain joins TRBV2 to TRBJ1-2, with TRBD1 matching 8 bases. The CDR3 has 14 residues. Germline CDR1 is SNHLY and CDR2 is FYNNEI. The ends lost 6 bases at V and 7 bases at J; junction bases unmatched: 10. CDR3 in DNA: TGTGCCAGCAGCTCGGACAGGGAGGACCGTGGCTACACCTTC. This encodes CASSSDREDRGYTF.

The chain's CDR3 is CASSGGPSRSYTF. The DNA of the CDR3 is TGTGCCAGCAGTGGGGGTCCATCAAGGAGCTACACCTTC. The V gene is TRBV6-1, the J gene TRBJ1-2; D is ambiguous. Between the trimmed V and J ends, which lost 4 bases and 9 bases, there was a span of 15 bases. Germline V gene data show CDR1 as MNHNS and CDR2 as SASEGT. This CDR3 is 13 amino acids long.

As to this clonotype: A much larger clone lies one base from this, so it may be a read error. The CDR3 nucleotides are TGTGCCAGCAGCGGGGACAGCGGACCTTACGAGCAGTACTTC. Its protein product is CASSGDSGPYEQYF. The genes are TRBV7-2 and TRBJ2-4, with 7 bases fitting TRBD1. Near its end, the DNA agrees better with TRBJ2-7, so the J call may be wrong. The CDR3 consists of 14 residues. From germline, CDR1 is SGHTA and CDR2 FQGNSA.

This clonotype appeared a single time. The CDR3: CANLTCYSSGEQYF. The CDR3 nucleotides read TGTGCCAACCTGACCTGTTACAGTTCCGGTGAGCAGTACTTC. The V and J genes are TRBV6-4 and TRBJ2-7; D gene uncertain. Per the germline V gene, CDR1 is MRHNA and CDR2 is SNTAGT. Trimming stripped 10 bases from V and 7 bases from J, with 23 bases between. This CDR3 has 14 amino acids.

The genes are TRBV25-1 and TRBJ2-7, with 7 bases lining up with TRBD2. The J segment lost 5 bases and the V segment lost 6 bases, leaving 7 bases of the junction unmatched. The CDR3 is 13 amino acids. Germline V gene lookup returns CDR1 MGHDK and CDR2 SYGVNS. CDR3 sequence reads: CASRMGGWDEQYF. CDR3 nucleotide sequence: TGTGCCAGCAGGATGGGAGGGTGGGACGAGCAGTACTTC.

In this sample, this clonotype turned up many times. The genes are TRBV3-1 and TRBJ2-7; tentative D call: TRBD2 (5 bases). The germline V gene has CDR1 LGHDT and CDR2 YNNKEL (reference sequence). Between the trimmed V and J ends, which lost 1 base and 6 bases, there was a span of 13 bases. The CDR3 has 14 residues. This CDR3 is CASSQGRVIREQYF. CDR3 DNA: TGTGCCAGCAGCCAAGGGCGGGTCATACGCGAGCAGTACTTC.

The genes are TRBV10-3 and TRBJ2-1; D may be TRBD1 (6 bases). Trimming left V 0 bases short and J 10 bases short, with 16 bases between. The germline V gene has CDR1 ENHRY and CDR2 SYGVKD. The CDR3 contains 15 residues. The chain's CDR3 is CAISESQGSPYEQFF. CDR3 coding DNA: TGTGCCATCAGTGAGTCGCAGGGGTCCCCCTACGAGCAGTTCTTC.

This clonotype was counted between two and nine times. The CDR3 DNA reads TGTGCCAGCAGTCCCCTAGCGGGAATTTACGAGCAGTACTTC. This codes for CASSPLAGIYEQYF. The chain carries TRBV12-3 or TRBV12-4 and TRBJ2-7; TRBD2 matches 9 bases. The CDR3 runs 14 residues. J was trimmed by 4 bases and V by 5 bases; bases with no gene match: 6.